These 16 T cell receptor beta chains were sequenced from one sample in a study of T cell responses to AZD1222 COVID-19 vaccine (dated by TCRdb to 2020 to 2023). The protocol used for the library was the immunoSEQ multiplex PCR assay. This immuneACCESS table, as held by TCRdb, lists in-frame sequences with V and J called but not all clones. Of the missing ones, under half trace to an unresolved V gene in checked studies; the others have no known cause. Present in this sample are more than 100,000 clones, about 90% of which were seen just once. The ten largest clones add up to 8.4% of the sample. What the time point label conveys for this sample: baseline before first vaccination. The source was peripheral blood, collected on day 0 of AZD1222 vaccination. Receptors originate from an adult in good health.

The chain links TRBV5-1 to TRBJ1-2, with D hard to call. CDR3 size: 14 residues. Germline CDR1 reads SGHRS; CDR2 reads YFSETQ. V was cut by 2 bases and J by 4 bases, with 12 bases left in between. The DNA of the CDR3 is TGCGCCAGCAGCTTTGGTGACGGAGGCTATGGCTACACCTTC. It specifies CASSFGDGGYGYTF.

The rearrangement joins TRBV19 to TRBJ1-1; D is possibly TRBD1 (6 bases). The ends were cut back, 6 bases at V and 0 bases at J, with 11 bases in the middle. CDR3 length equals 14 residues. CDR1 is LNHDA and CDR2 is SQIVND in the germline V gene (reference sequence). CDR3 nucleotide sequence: TGTGCCAGTAGGGACAGCTTCATGAACACTGAAGCTTTCTTT. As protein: CASRDSFMNTEAFF.

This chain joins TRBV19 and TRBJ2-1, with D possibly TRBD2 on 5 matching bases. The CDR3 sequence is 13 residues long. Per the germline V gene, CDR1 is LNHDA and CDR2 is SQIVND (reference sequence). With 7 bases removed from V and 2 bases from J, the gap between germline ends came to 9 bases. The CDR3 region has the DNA TGTGCCAGTACCCCCGGGGCCTACAATGAGCAGTTCTTC. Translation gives CASTPGAYNEQFF.

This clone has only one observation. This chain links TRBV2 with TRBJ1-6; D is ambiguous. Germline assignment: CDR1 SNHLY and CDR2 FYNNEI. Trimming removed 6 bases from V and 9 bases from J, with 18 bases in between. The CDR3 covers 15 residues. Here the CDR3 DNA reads TGTGCCAGCAGGTCCCCGAGGGATTTTAGTTCACCCCTCCACTTT. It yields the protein CASRSPRDFSSPLHF.

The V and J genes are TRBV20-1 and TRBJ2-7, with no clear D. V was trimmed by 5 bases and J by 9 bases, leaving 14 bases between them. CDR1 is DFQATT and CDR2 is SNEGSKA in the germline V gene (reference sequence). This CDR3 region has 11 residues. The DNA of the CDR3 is TGCAGTGCTCTACTCTCTGATCGGCAGTACTTC. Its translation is CSALLSDRQYF.

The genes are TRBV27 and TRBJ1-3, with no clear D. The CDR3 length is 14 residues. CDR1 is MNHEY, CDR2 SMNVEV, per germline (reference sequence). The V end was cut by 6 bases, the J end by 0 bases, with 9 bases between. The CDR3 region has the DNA TGTGCCAGCAGCAGCGGATTCTCTGGAAACACCATATATTTT. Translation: CASSSGFSGNTIYF.

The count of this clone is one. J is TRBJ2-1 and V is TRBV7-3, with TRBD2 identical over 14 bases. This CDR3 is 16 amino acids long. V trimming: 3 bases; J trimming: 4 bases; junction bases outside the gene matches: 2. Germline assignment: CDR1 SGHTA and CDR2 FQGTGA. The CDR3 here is CASSLGLAGAYNEQFF. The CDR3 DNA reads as TGTGCCAGCAGCTTGGGACTAGCGGGAGCTTACAATGAGCAGTTCTTC.

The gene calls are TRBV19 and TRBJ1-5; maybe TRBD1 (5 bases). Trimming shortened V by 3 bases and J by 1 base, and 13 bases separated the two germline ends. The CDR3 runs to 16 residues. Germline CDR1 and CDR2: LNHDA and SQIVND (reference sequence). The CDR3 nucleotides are TGTGCCAGTAGTATGCAGGGAGGGCTGAGCAATCAGCCCCAGCATTTT. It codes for CASSMQGGLSNQPQHF.

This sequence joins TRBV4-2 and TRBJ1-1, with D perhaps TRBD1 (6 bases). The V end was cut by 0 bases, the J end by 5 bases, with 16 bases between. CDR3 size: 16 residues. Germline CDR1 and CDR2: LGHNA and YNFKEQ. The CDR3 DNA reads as TGTGCCAGCAGCCAAGAAGCAGGAAGGGGGACGACTGAAGCTTTCTTT. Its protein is CASSQEAGRGTTEAFF.

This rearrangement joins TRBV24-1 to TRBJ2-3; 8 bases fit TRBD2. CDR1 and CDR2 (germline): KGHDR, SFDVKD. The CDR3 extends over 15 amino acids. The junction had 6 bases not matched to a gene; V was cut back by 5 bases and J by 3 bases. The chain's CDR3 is CATSVTSGVTDTQYF. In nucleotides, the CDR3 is TGTGCCACCAGTGTAACTAGCGGCGTAACAGATACGCAGTATTTT.

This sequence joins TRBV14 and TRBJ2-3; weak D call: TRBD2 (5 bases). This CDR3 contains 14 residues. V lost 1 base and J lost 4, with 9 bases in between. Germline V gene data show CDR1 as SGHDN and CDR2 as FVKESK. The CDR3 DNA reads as TGTGCCAGCAGCCAAGGGCCCGGGGCAGATACGCAGTATTTT. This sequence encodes CASSQGPGADTQYF.

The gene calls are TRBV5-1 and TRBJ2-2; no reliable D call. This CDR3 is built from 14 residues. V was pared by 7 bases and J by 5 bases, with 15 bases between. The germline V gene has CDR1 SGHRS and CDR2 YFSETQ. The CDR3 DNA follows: TGCGCCAGCGGCGGTAGAATGAGGACCGGGGAGCTGTTTTTT. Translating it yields CASGGRMRTGELFF.

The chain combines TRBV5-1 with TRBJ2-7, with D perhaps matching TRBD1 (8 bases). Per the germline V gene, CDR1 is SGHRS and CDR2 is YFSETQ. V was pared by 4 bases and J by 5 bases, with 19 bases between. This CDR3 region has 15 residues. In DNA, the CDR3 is TGCGCCAGCAGCCCTGGACAGGGAGGGGGCCACGAGCAGTACTTC. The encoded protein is CASSPGQGGGHEQYF.

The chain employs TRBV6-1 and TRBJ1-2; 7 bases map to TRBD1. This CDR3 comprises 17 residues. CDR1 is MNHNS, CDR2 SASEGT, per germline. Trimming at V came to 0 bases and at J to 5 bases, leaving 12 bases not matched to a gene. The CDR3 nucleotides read TGTGCCAGCAGTGAAGCGCTCATCACAGGGGAAGGGTATGGCTACACCTTC. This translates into CASSEALITGEGYGYTF.

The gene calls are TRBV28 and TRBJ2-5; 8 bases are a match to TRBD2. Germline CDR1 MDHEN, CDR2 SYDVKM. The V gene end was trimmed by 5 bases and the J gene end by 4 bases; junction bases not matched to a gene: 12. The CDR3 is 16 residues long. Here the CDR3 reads CASSPGSGRAVETQYF. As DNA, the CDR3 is TGTGCCAGCAGTCCTGGGTCCGGGAGGGCCGTAGAGACCCAGTACTTC.

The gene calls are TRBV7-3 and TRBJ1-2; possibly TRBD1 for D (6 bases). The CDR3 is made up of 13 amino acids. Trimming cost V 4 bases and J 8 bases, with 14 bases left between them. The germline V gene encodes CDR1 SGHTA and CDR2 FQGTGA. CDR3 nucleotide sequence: TGTGCCAGCAGCTCTCCAGGGGCGCAAGGCTACACCTTC. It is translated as CASSSPGAQGYTF.